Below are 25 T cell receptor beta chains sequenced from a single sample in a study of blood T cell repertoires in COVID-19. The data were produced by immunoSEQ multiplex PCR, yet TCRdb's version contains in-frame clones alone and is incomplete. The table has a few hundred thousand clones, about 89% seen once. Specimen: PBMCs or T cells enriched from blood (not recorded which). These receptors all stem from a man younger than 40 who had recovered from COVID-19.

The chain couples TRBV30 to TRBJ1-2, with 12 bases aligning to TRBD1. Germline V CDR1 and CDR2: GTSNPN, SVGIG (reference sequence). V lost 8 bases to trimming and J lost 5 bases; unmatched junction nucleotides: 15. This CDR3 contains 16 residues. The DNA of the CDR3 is TGTGCCGCCCAGCCCCTAGGGACAGGGGGCAGGTATGGCTACACCTTC. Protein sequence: CAAQPLGTGGRYGYTF.

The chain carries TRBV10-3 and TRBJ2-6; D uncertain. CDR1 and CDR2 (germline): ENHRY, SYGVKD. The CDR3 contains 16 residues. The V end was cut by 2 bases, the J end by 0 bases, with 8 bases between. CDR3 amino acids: CAISESGLSGANVLTF. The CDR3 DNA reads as TGTGCCATCAGTGAGAGTGGGCTCTCTGGGGCCAACGTCCTGACTTTC.

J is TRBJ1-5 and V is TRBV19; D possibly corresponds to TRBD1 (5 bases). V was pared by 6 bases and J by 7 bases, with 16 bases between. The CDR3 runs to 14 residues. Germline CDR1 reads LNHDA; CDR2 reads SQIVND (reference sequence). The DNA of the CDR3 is TGTGCCAGTAGCAGCGACAGTCCCAAACAGCCCCAGCATTTT. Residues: CASSSDSPKQPQHF.

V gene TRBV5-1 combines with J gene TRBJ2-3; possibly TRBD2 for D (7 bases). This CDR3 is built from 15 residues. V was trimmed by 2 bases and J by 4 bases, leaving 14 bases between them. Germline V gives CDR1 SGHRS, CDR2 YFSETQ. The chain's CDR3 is CASSFGGGVADTQYF. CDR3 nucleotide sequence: TGCGCCAGCAGCTTCGGCGGGGGCGTAGCAGATACGCAGTATTTT.

The CDR3 sequence is CASSPGQDQETQYF. The CDR3 DNA reads TGCGCCAGCAGCCCTGGACAGGACCAAGAGACCCAGTACTTC. The rearrangement uses TRBV5-1 and TRBJ2-5; 7 nucleotides line up with TRBD1. V was clipped by 4 bases and J by 0 bases; unmatched bases: 3. Per germline, CDR1 SGHRS and CDR2 YFSETQ. This CDR3 contains 14 residues.

CDR3 amino acids: CASSLLIPRVPDTQYF. The CDR3 DNA sequence: TGTGCCAGCAGCTTGTTAATCCCCAGGGTTCCAGATACGCAGTATTTT. This chain connects TRBV11-2 to TRBJ2-3; tentatively, D is TRBD1 (5 bases). This CDR3 spans 16 amino acids. Germline loops: CDR1 SGHAT, CDR2 FQNNGV. The ends were cut back, 3 bases at V and 4 bases at J, with 17 bases in the middle.

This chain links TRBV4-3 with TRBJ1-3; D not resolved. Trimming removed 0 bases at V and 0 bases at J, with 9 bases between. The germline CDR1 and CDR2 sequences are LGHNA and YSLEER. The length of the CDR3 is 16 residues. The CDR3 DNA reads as TGCGCCAGCAGCCAAGATCTGACATTCTCTGGAAACACCATATATTTT. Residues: CASSQDLTFSGNTIYF.

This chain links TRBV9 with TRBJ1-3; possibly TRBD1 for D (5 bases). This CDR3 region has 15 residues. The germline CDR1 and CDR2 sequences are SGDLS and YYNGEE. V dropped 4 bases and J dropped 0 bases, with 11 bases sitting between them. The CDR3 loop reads CASSPSTASGNTIYF. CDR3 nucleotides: TGTGCCAGCAGCCCTTCGACAGCCTCTGGAAACACCATATATTTT.

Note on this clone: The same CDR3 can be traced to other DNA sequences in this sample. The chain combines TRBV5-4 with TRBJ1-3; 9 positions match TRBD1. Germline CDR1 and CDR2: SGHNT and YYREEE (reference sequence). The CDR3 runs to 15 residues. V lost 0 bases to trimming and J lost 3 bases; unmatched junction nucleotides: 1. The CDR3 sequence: CASSLGTGVGNTIYF. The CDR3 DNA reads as TGTGCCAGCAGCTTGGGGACAGGGGTTGGAAACACCATATATTTT.

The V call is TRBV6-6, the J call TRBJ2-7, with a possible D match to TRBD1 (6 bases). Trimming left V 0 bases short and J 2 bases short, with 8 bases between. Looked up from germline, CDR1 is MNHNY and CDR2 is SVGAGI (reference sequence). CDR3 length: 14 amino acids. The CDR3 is CASSYSWGPYEQYF. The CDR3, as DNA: TGTGCCAGCAGTTACTCTTGGGGGCCCTACGAGCAGTACTTC.

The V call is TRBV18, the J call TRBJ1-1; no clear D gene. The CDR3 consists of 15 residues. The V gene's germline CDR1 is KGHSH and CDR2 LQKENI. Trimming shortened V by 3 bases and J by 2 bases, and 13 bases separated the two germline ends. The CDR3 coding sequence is TGTGCCAGCTCACCGGGTGCGGGGTTAAACACTGAAGCTTTCTTT. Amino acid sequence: CASSPGAGLNTEAFF.

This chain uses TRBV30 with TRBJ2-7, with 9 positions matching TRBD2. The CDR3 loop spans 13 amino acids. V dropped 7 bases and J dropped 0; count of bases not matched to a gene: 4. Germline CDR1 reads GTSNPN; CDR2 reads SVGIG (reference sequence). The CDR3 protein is CAYAGGDSYEQYF. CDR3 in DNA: TGTGCCTACGCGGGGGGGGACTCCTACGAGCAGTACTTC.

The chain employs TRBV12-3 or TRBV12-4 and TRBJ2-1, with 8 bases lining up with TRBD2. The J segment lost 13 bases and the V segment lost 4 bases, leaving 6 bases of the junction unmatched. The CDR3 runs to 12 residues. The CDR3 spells CASSSPGGLQFF. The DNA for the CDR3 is TGTGCCAGCAGTTCCCCGGGGGGGCTCCAGTTCTTC.

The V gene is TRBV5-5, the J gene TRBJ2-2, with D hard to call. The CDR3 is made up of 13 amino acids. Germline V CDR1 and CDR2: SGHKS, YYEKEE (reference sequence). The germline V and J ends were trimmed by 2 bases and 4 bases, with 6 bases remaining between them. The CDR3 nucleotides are TGTGCCAGCAGCTTTTCCTTCACCGGGGAGCTGTTTTTT. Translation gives CASSFSFTGELFF.

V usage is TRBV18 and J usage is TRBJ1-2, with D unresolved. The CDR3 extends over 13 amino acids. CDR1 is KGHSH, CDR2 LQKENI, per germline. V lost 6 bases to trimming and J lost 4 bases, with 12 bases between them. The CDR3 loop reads CASSSQVTYGYTF. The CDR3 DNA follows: TGTGCCAGCTCCTCTCAGGTTACCTATGGCTACACCTTC.

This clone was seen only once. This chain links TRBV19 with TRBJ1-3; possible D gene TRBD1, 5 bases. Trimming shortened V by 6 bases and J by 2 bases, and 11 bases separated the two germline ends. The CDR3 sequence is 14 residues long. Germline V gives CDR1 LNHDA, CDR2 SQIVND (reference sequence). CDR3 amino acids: CASRPGTAGNTIYF. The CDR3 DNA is TGTGCCAGTAGGCCCGGGACTGCTGGAAACACCATATATTTT.

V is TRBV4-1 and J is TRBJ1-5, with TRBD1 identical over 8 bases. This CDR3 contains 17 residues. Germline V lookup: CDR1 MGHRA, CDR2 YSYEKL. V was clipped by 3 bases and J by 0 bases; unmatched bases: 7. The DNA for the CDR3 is TGCGCCAGCAGCCAGGGGACAGGAGCCTATAGCAATCAGCCCCAGCATTTT. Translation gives CASSQGTGAYSNQPQHF.

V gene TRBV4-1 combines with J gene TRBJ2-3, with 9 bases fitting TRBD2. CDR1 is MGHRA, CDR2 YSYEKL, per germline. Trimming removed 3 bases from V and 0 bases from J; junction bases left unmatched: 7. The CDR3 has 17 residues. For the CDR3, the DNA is TGCGCCAGCAGCCAGGAGCCTAGCGGGGCTAGCACAGATACGCAGTATTTT. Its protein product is CASSQEPSGASTDTQYF.

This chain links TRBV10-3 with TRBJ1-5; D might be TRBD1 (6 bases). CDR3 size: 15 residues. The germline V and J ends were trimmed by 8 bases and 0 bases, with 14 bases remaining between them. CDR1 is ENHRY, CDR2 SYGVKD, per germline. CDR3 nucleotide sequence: TGTGCCATCCAACCGGGACACAATAGCAATCAGCCCCAGCATTTT. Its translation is CAIQPGHNSNQPQHF.

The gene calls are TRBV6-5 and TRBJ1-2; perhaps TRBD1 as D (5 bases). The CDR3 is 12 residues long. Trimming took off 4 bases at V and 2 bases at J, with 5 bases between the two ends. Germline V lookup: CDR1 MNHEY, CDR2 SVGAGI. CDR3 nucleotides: TGTGCCAGCAGTTCAGGGAACTATGGCTACACCTTC. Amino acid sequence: CASSSGNYGYTF.

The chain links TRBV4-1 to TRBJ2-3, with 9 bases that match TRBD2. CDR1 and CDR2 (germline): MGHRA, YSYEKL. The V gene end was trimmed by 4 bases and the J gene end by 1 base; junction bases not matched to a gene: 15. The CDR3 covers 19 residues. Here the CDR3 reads CASSPRWLAGSEGTDTQYF. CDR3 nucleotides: TGCGCCAGCAGCCCGCGATGGCTAGCGGGGTCGGAGGGCACAGATACGCAGTATTTT.

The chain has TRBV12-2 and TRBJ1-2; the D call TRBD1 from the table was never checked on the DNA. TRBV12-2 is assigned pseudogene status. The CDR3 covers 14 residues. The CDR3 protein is CASRRQDQIYGYTF. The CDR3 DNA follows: TGTGCAAGTCGCCGACAGGATCAAATATATGGCTACACCTTC.

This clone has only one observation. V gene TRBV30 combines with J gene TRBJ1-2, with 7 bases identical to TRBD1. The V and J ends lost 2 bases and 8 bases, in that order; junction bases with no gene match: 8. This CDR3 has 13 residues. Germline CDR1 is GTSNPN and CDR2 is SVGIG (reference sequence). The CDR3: CAWSPTGVGGYTF. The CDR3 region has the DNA TGTGCCTGGAGTCCTACAGGGGTGGGAGGCTACACCTTC.

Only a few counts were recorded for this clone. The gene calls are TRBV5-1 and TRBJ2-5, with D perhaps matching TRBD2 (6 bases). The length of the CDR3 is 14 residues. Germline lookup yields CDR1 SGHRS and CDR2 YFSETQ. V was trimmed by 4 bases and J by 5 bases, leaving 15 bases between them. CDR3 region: CASSPRDSGETQYF. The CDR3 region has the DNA TGCGCCAGCAGCCCCCGGGACTCGGGGGAGACCCAGTACTTC.

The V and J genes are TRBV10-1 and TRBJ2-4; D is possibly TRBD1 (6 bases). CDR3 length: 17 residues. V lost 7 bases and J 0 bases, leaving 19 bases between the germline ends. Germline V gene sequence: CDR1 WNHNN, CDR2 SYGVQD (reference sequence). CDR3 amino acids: CASKYSGTPGAKNIQYF. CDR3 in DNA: TGCGCCAGCAAATACTCCGGGACACCGGGAGCCAAAAACATTCAGTACTTC.